A single sample gave rise to the 21 T cell receptor beta chains below, sequenced in a study of blood T cell repertoires in COVID-19. Profiled with immunoSEQ multiplex PCR; TCRdb holds only in-frame clones, not every one. The table records some 280,000 clones, about nine tenths of them present only once. Sequencing input: peripheral blood. These receptor sequences come from a woman aged 55-70 years with acute or convalescent COVID-19.

The chain has TRBV21-1 and TRBJ1-5; the table's TRBD1 call for D was not verified on the DNA. TRBV21-1 is labeled a pseudogene. The CDR3 runs 18 residues. The CDR3 sequence is CASSKSETGGVSNQPQHF. The CDR3 nucleotides read TGTGCCAGCAGCAAGTCCGAAACAGGGGGCGTAAGCAATCAGCCCCAGCATTTT.

V gene TRBV9 combines with J gene TRBJ2-2; unclear D gene. Trimming removed 5 bases from V and 7 bases from J, with 21 bases in between. The CDR3 is 16 amino acids. Germline CDR1 is SGDLS and CDR2 is YYNGEE. DNA of the CDR3: TGTGCCAGCAGTAAAACTATTCCCTCGCAAAGCGGGGAGCTGTTTTTT. Translated, it gives CASSKTIPSQSGELFF.

The chain links TRBV5-8 to TRBJ2-7; TRBD1 aligns across 11 bases. This CDR3 region has 19 residues. Germline CDR1 SGHTS, CDR2 YDEGEE. The V and J ends lost 4 bases and 2 bases, in that order; junction bases with no gene match: 17. CDR3 coding DNA: TGTGCCAGCAGCCCCCCTTTACTAAACTCGGGACAGGGGGCCTACGAGCAGTACTTC. This codes for CASSPPLLNSGQGAYEQYF. Looking up the rest from reference TRBV5-8 and TRBJ2-7 gives the full variable domain: EAGVTQSPTHLIKTRGQQATLRCSPISGHTSVYWYQQALGLGLQFLLWYDEGEERNRGNFPPRFSGRQFPNYSSELNVNALELEDSALYLCASSPPLLNSGQGAYEQYFGPGTRLTVT.

This rearrangement joins TRBV5-6 to TRBJ2-5; 8 bases line up with TRBD1. The trim removed 2 bases at V and 4 bases at J, leaving 4 bases unmatched. There are 14 residues in the CDR3. From germline, CDR1 is SGHDT and CDR2 YYEEEE. DNA of the CDR3: TGTGCCAGCAGCTTTTCAACAGGGGGAGAGACCCAGTACTTC. Its translation is CASSFSTGGETQYF.

This chain joins TRBV2 and TRBJ2-3; TRBD2 agrees at 8 bases. CDR1 and CDR2 from the germline V gene are SNHLY and FYNNEI. The CDR3 runs to 14 residues. The junction had 9 bases not matched to a gene; V was cut back by 11 bases and J by 2 bases. The CDR3 spells CAGKAGVPTDTQYF. The CDR3 nucleotides are TGTGCCGGCAAAGCGGGAGTTCCCACAGATACGCAGTATTTT. Together with reference TRBV2 and TRBJ2-3, the CDR3 gives the full variable domain: EPEVTQTPSHQVTQMGQEVILRCVPISNHLYFYWYRQILGQKVEFLVSFYNNEISEKSEIFDDQFSVERPDGSNFTLKIRSTKLEDSAMYFCAGKAGVPTDTQYFGPGTRLTVL.

This chain uses TRBV24-1 with TRBJ2-7; TRBD1 matches at 7 bases. V lost 6 bases, J lost 4 bases, and 5 bases stayed unmatched. This CDR3 spans 13 amino acids. Germline V lookup: CDR1 KGHDR, CDR2 SFDVKD. CDR3 residues: CATSNGQEYEQYF. The CDR3 region has the DNA TGTGCCACCAGTAACGGACAGGAGTACGAGCAGTACTTC.

The chain joins TRBV6-5 to TRBJ1-5; 7 bases line up with TRBD1. CDR3 length: 14 amino acids. V was clipped by 5 bases and J by 4 bases; unmatched bases: 5. CDR1 MNHEY and CDR2 SVGAGI come from the germline V gene. The CDR3 DNA sequence: TGTGCCAGCAGTCCCTGGGACAGAAATCAGCCCCAGCATTTT. Translating gives CASSPWDRNQPQHF.

J is TRBJ2-5 and V is TRBV5-4, with D maybe TRBD1 (6 bases). The CDR3 runs to 13 residues. V was pared by 4 bases and J by 5 bases, with 12 bases between. Germline CDR1 is SGHNT and CDR2 is YYREEE (reference sequence). Written as DNA, the CDR3 is TGTGCCAGCAGCAGGGGGACGGGGGAGACCCAGTACTTC. It yields the protein CASSRGTGETQYF.

CDR3: CATSDLGGDEQYF. Written as DNA, the CDR3 is TGTGCCACCAGTGATTTAGGGGGCGACGAGCAGTACTTC. The genes are TRBV24-1 and TRBJ2-7; 7 nucleotides agree with TRBD1. The germline V gene has CDR1 KGHDR and CDR2 SFDVKD. V lost 1 base to trimming and J lost 5 bases; unmatched junction nucleotides: 1. The CDR3 extends over 13 amino acids.

The chain uses TRBV5-6 and TRBJ2-7; TRBD1 matches 9 bases. Losses at the gene ends were 4 bases for V and 4 bases for J; bases not matched to a gene: 6. The germline gives CDR1 SGHDT, CDR2 YYEEEE. The CDR3 is 14 amino acids. CDR3 sequence reads: CASSLGQGVYEQYF. CDR3 bases: TGTGCCAGCAGCCTGGGACAGGGCGTTTACGAGCAGTACTTC.

The V and J genes are TRBV29-1 and TRBJ1-2; D may be TRBD1 (6 bases). V gave up 4 bases and J gave up 3 bases, with 12 bases separating them. The length of the CDR3 is 13 residues. CDR1 and CDR2 from the germline V gene are SQVTM and ANQGSEA. The CDR3 loop reads CSVGQGLDYGYTF. The CDR3 DNA sequence: TGCAGCGTTGGGCAGGGGCTGGACTATGGCTACACCTTC.

J is TRBJ1-5 and V is TRBV18; 7 bases agree with TRBD1. The CDR3 has 15 amino acids. CDR1 and CDR2 from the germline V gene are KGHSH and LQKENI. With V trimmed by 3 bases and J by 2 bases, 4 bases remained unmatched. The CDR3 DNA reads as TGTGCCAGCTCACCCGGGACAGTGGGCAATCAGCCCCAGCATTTT. Amino acids: CASSPGTVGNQPQHF.

This clone turned up a few times. The chain uses TRBV7-8 and TRBJ1-1; 8 bases match TRBD1. The CDR3 has 17 residues. The J segment lost 2 bases and the V segment lost 4 bases, leaving 12 bases of the junction unmatched. Germline V gives CDR1 SGHVS, CDR2 FQNEAQ. The CDR3 loop is CASSYFWTGKNNTEAFF. The CDR3 nucleotides read TGTGCCAGCAGCTACTTTTGGACAGGGAAAAATAACACTGAAGCTTTCTTT.

The chain links TRBV6-1 to TRBJ1-1, with D tentatively TRBD1 (6 bases). The CDR3 length is 15 residues. Germline V gene data show CDR1 as MNHNS and CDR2 as SASEGT. Trimming removed 2 bases at V and 6 bases at J, with 16 bases between. This chain's CDR3 is CASSEPMTAGAEAFF. CDR3 nucleotide sequence: TGTGCCAGCAGTGAACCCATGACAGCAGGGGCTGAAGCTTTCTTT.

This clone has just a few counts. The J gene is TRBJ1-2, the V gene TRBV7-9; perhaps TRBD1 as D (6 bases). The V gene's germline CDR1 is SEHNR and CDR2 FQNEAQ (reference sequence). This CDR3 has 13 residues. The V end lost 6 bases, the J end lost 7 bases, and 15 bases lay between the germline ends. Here the CDR3 DNA reads TGTGCCAGCAGGCCCGCAGGGGAAGGTGGCTACACCTTC. Protein: CASRPAGEGGYTF.

The table lists this clone with a count of one. Other DNA sequences in this sample translate to the same CDR3. The chain employs TRBV5-1 and TRBJ1-1, with 12 bases identical to TRBD1. The germline CDR1 and CDR2 sequences are SGHRS and YFSETQ. This CDR3 region has 15 residues. Trimming removed 2 bases from V and 4 bases from J; junction bases left unmatched: 3. CDR3 in amino acids: CASSLGTGGRTEAFF. CDR3 nucleotides: TGCGCCAGCAGCTTAGGGACAGGGGGCCGCACTGAAGCTTTCTTT.

The V gene is TRBV7-9, the J gene TRBJ1-2; 9 bases match TRBD1. Trimming cost V 5 bases and J 3 bases; bases outside gene matches: 1. The CDR3 spans 13 residues. Germline CDR1 SEHNR, CDR2 FQNEAQ (reference sequence). The CDR3 is CASSRDRDYGYTF. The CDR3 bases are TGTGCCAGCAGCCGGGACAGGGACTATGGCTACACCTTC.

This chain connects TRBV6-6 to TRBJ2-2; 7 bases line up with TRBD2. Per the germline V gene, CDR1 is MNHNY and CDR2 is SVGAGI (reference sequence). There are 15 residues in the CDR3. V lost 10 bases to trimming and J lost 2 bases; unmatched junction nucleotides: 10. The CDR3 protein is CATPRSSGNTGELFF. The CDR3 nucleotides read TGTGCCACCCCCCGGTCTAGCGGTAACACCGGGGAGCTGTTTTTT.

This rearrangement joins TRBV19 to TRBJ2-3; the match to TRBD2 covers 13 bases. Germline CDR1 and CDR2: LNHDA and SQIVND (reference sequence). V lost 6 bases, J lost 4 bases, and 7 bases stayed unmatched. The CDR3 extends over 16 amino acids. In DNA form, the CDR3 reads TGTGCCAGTAGGCAGACTAGCGGGAGGCCGGCAGATACGCAGTATTTT. Amino acid sequence: CASRQTSGRPADTQYF. Full variable domain (missing parts from reference TRBV19 and TRBJ2-3): DGGITQSPKYLFRKEGQNVTLSCEQNLNHDAMYWYRQDPGQGLRLIYYSQIVNDFQKGDIAEGYSVSREKKESFPLTVTSAQKNPTAFYLCASRQTSGRPADTQYFGPGTRLTVL.

V usage is TRBV7-2 and J usage is TRBJ1-6; 8 bases are a match to TRBD1. Germline V lookup: CDR1 SGHTA, CDR2 FQGNSA. Unmatched junction bases numbered 2, after V lost 2 bases and J lost 8 bases. CDR3 length equals 14 residues. CDR3 DNA sequence: TGTGCCAGCAGCTTACGACAGGGGCATTCACCCCTCCACTTT. This encodes CASSLRQGHSPLHF.

The chain links TRBV7-9 to TRBJ2-1; TRBD2 matches 10 bases. The germline V gene has CDR1 SEHNR and CDR2 FQNEAQ (reference sequence). Trimming took 2 bases from V and 0 from J; bases not matched to a gene: 10. The CDR3 is 19 amino acids. CDR3 in amino acids: CASSLPLAGVGSSYNEQFF. The DNA of the CDR3 is TGTGCCAGCAGCTTACCCCTAGCGGGAGTAGGGAGCTCCTACAATGAGCAGTTCTTC.